The present entry profiles one TCR beta chain with its context. Antigen: not known. Treatment: around 19 received Ad26.COV2.S at low or high dose, single or two shots; roughly five received placebo; per-sample allocation not given. The samples date from day 63 after the first vaccine or placebo injection. SARS-CoV-2 spike from the Wuhan strain was encoded by the vaccine, an Ad26 vector. These data belong to a study of Ad26.COV2.S vaccination and SARS-CoV-2 variants. Study background: The donor belonged to the COV1001 Ad26.COV2.S trial arm. Ad26.COV2.S given intramuscularly, once or twice 56 days apart.

Study-level results: Non-spike TCR breadth showed similarity between vaccine and placebo recipients.

Profiled with immunoSEQ multiplex PCR; TCRdb holds only in-frame clones, not every one. The sample contains approximately 250,000 clones, around 88% of which appear only once. Germline loops: CDR1 SGHNT, CDR2 YYREEE (reference sequence). The CDR3 is 13 residues long. With 2 bases removed from V and 4 bases from J, the gap between germline ends came to 9 bases. This rearrangement joins TRBV5-4 to TRBJ2-5; possibly TRBD1 for D (6 bases). The sequenced sample was peripheral blood, obtained in a trial of Ad26.COV2.S vaccine versus placebo. The clonotype was recovered from a person between 18 and 59 years old who received the Ad26.COV2.S COVID-19 vaccine or a placebo. CDR3 residues: CASSFAGAETQYF. The CDR3 nucleotides read TGTGCCAGCAGCTTTGCAGGGGCAGAGACCCAGTACTTC.